Detailed here is one TCR beta chain. The antigen is unknown. Losses at the gene ends were 7 bases for V and 1 base for J; bases not matched to a gene: 0. The CDR3 has 12 amino acids. Germline V gene data show CDR1 as SNHLY and CDR2 as FYNNEI. This entry comes from a study of T cell repertoires in breast cancer. Points from the study as a whole: TRBV7 predominated among shared TCRs, possibly a bias from eight TRBV7 primers. Genuine antitumor clones may have been lost with singletons or partial tumor sampling. Shared TCRs had various nucleotide encodings, suggesting antigen-based selection and expansion.

A second nested PCR with blocking oligonucleotides suppressed unpaired genes. TCRdb reanalysed the emulsion pairing reads using MiXCR and keeps one entry per CDR3 protein. The data contain some 37,000 distinct CDR3 sequences, under 50% of them singletons. An expanded emulsion RT-PCR with primers for all TCR V genes paired CD8+ T cell chains. This sequence joins TRBV2 and TRBJ2-5; 7 positions match TRBD1. This clonotype was obtained from a pool of human donors with breast cancer or a healthy control (not recorded which). Sequenced: CD8+ T cells. CDR3 in amino acids: CASKGAQETQYF. The CDR3 DNA follows: TGTGCCAGCAAGGGGGCCCAAGAGACCCAGTACTTC.